Following are 9 T cell receptor beta chains from one sample sequenced in a study of T-cell reconstitution after alpha-beta-depleted transplantation in children. Using unique molecular identifiers, the investigators prepared the TCRbeta library. MiXCR was run by TCRdb on the PCR reads, yielding one entry per CDR3 protein. The sample lists 700,000 to 850,000 distinct CDR3 sequences, 16% occurring once. This material consisted of PBMCs, mostly from graft donor cells, taken 360 days after TCRalphabeta/CD19-depleted stem cell transplant. These receptors were taken from a male patient between 5 and 17 years old who had a stem cell transplant for acute lymphoblastic leukemia, so the T cells may come from the graft donor.

In its sample, this clonotype was seen a few times. The V and J genes are TRBV4-1 and TRBJ1-3; TRBD1 might be the D (5 bases). Germline V gene sequence: CDR1 MGHRA, CDR2 YSYEKL. The CDR3 sequence is 14 residues long. With 0 bases removed from V and 6 bases from J, the gap between germline ends came to 9 bases. The CDR3 protein is CASSQDARANTIYF. The CDR3 region has the DNA TGCGCCAGCAGCCAAGATGCCAGGGCAAACACCATATATTTT.

In its sample, this clonotype was seen many times. The genes are TRBV24-1 and TRBJ2-2; tentatively, D is TRBD2 (5 bases). The CDR3 extends over 17 amino acids. Germline V gene data show CDR1 as KGHDR and CDR2 as SFDVKD. Trimming took 1 base from V and 6 from J, leaving 17 bases between them. In nucleotides, the CDR3 is TGTGCCACCAGTGATTTCGGGATTGGGAGCGGCCCCGGGGAGCTGTTTTTT. This codes for CATSDFGIGSGPGELFF.

V usage is TRBV4-1 and J usage is TRBJ2-5; TRBD2 might be the D (6 bases). Germline V gives CDR1 MGHRA, CDR2 YSYEKL. V dropped 0 bases and J dropped 0 bases, with 17 bases sitting between them. The CDR3 extends over 18 amino acids. CDR3 protein: CASSQDHRAGTYQETQYF. In DNA form, the CDR3 reads TGCGCCAGCAGCCAAGATCATCGGGCGGGGACTTACCAAGAGACCCAGTACTTC.

The CDR3 is CASSYRQGFTDTQYF. The DNA for the CDR3 is TGTGCCAGCAGTTACCGACAGGGCTTCACAGATACGCAGTATTTT. V usage is TRBV6-5 and J usage is TRBJ2-3, with 7 bases lining up with TRBD1. CDR1 is MNHEY and CDR2 is SVGAGI in the germline V gene. V lost 2 bases and J lost 2; bases outside the gene matches: 4. The CDR3 runs to 15 residues.

This clonotype was seen ten or more times. The chain is built from TRBV5-1 and TRBJ2-1, with D possibly called TRBD1 or TRBD2 (5 bases each). Germline V CDR1 and CDR2: SGHRS, YFSETQ. Trimming removed 1 base at V and 3 bases at J, with 11 bases between. The CDR3 is 15 residues long. CDR3 nucleotides: TGCGCCAGCAGCTTGTTGAGGGGTTACTACAATGAGCAGTTCTTC. It is translated as CASSLLRGYYNEQFF.

In this sample, this clonotype turned up a few times. The rearrangement joins TRBV5-1 to TRBJ2-3; 8 bases fit TRBD2. Germline V gives CDR1 SGHRS, CDR2 YFSETQ. The CDR3 runs to 14 residues. V was pared by 3 bases and J by 4 bases, with 4 bases of the junction left unmatched. CDR3 region: CASSSGGIADTQYF. As DNA, the CDR3 is TGCGCCAGCAGCTCGGGGGGGATCGCAGATACGCAGTATTTT.

This clonotype appeared a few times. This chain links TRBV2 with TRBJ2-5; TRBD2 might be the D (5 bases). V was shortened by 2 bases and J by 1 base, with 11 bases between the two germline ends. Germline values: CDR1 SNHLY, CDR2 FYNNEI. The CDR3 consists of 15 residues. CDR3 in DNA: TGTGCCAGCAGTGAATCCGGGGAGCGCCAAGAGACCCAGTACTTC. Translated: CASSESGERQETQYF.

The V and J genes are TRBV5-1 and TRBJ2-7; the match to TRBD2 covers 13 bases. The CDR3 is 16 residues long. With V trimmed by 0 bases and J by 4 bases, 4 bases remained unmatched. Per germline, CDR1 SGHRS and CDR2 YFSETQ. CDR3 bases: TGCGCCAGCAGCTTGGGGGGACTAGCGGGACAATACGAGCAGTACTTC. This gives the protein CASSLGGLAGQYEQYF. The full variable domain, completed using reference TRBV5-1 and TRBJ2-7, is KAGVTQTPRYLIKTRGQQVTLSCSPISGHRSVSWYQQTPGQGLQFLFEYFSETQRNKGNFPGRFSGRQFSNSRSEMNVSTLELGDSALYLCASSLGGLAGQYEQYFGPGTRLTVT.

This clonotype was seen only a few times. The chain employs TRBV29-1 and TRBJ1-5; 9 bases agree with TRBD1. This CDR3 contains 15 residues. The V and J ends lost 3 bases and 6 bases, in that order; junction bases with no gene match: 9. Germline CDR1 reads SQVTM; CDR2 reads ANQGSEA. This CDR3 is CSVEVNRGQGQPQHF. CDR3 bases: TGCAGCGTTGAGGTAAACAGGGGGCAGGGTCAGCCCCAGCATTTT.